The 10 T cell receptor beta chains given below trace back to one sample, sequenced in a study of CD8 T cell repertoires and HIV-1 epitope variants. Data came from immunoSEQ multiplex PCR; TCRdb stores just in-frame clones and leaves some out. The table has under 5,500 clones, 65% to 70% seen once. These receptors have no identified antigens. Material: cultured CD8+ T cells derived from PBMCs. The receptors were sampled from a male donor with HIV.

V and J are TRBV11-2 and TRBJ2-5, with a weak D call TRBD1 (7 bases). The germline V gene encodes CDR1 SGHAT and CDR2 FQNNGV. Trimming stripped 5 bases from V and 5 bases from J, with 24 bases between. This CDR3 contains 17 residues. CDR3 sequence reads: CASSPQEGAGGGETQYF. In DNA, the CDR3 is TGTGCCAGCAGCCCACAGGAGGGGGCAGGAGGTGGGGAGACCCAGTACTTC.

The J gene is TRBJ2-5, the V gene TRBV7-9, with 7 bases matching TRBD1. CDR1 is SEHNR, CDR2 FQNEAQ, per germline (reference sequence). V shed 5 bases and J 5 bases; nucleotides not matched to a gene: 5. CDR3 length: 13 amino acids. Here the CDR3 DNA reads TGTGCCAGCAGCACAGGGGTCTCGGAGACCCAGTACTTC. It codes for CASSTGVSETQYF.

This clone has just one count. V usage is TRBV28 and J usage is TRBJ1-2; the D gene is possibly TRBD1 (6 bases). The CDR3 spans 13 residues. V was clipped by 5 bases and J by 4 bases, with 11 bases between them. The V gene's germline CDR1 is MDHEN and CDR2 SYDVKM. CDR3 residues: CASSDRITYGYTF. DNA of the CDR3: TGTGCCAGCAGTGACAGGATAACCTATGGCTACACCTTC.

The chain links TRBV27 to TRBJ2-6; 13 positions agree with TRBD2. The CDR3 has 19 amino acids. V was pared by 0 bases and J by 0 bases, with 2 bases of the junction left unmatched. The germline V gene encodes CDR1 MNHEY and CDR2 SMNVEV (reference sequence). Here the CDR3 reads CASSLSGTSGVSGANVLTF. The DNA for the CDR3 is TGTGCCAGCAGTTTATCAGGGACTAGCGGGGTCTCTGGGGCCAACGTCCTGACTTTC.

This clone came up a few times. CDR3 nucleotides: TGTGCCAGCAGCTTTGGGACTAGCGGGACAGAGCAGTTCTTC. Its protein is CASSFGTSGTEQFF. This sequence joins TRBV7-9 and TRBJ2-1, with TRBD2 matching over 13 bases. With V trimmed by 3 bases and J by 10 bases, 3 bases remained unmatched. Germline CDR1 SEHNR, CDR2 FQNEAQ (reference sequence). This CDR3 spans 14 amino acids. The full variable domain, with the rest looked up from reference TRBV7-9 and TRBJ2-1, is DTGVSQNPRHKITKRGQNVTFRCDPISEHNRLYWYRQTLGQGPEFLTYFQNEAQLEKSRLLSDRFSAERPKGSFSTLEIQRTEQGDSAMYLCASSFGTSGTEQFFGPGTRLTVL.

The V and J genes are TRBV27 and TRBJ2-1; 12 bases agree with TRBD2. With V trimmed by 3 bases and J by 9 bases, 3 bases remained unmatched. This CDR3 has 14 amino acids. Germline-derived CDR1 and CDR2 are MNHEY and SMNVEV (reference sequence). CDR3 coding DNA: TGTGCCAGCAGTTTGCTAGCGGGGGGGAGTGAGCAGTTCTTC. It is translated as CASSLLAGGSEQFF.

In its sample, this clone was seen once. The V call is TRBV7-8, the J call TRBJ2-2, with D hard to call. CDR1 is SGHVS and CDR2 is FQNEAQ in the germline V gene. The V end lost 1 base, the J end lost 2 bases, and 14 bases lay between the germline ends. This CDR3 contains 17 residues. CDR3 nucleotide sequence: TGTGCCAGCAGCTTAGAGGGCGAGGCCGTCAACACCGGGGAGCTGTTTTTT. Encoded protein: CASSLEGEAVNTGELFF. Based on the CDR3 plus reference TRBV7-8 and TRBJ2-2, the full variable domain is GAGVSQSPRYKVAKRGQDVALRCDPISGHVSLFWYQQALGQGPEFLTYFQNEAQLDKSGLPSDRFFAERPEGSVSTLKIQRTQQEDSAVYLCASSLEGEAVNTGELFFGEGSRLTVL.

V usage is TRBV11-3 and J usage is TRBJ2-3, with D possibly TRBD2 on 6 matching bases. The germline V gene encodes CDR1 SGHNT and CDR2 YENEEA. The CDR3 is 14 amino acids. The germline V and J ends were trimmed by 3 bases and 0 bases, with 7 bases remaining between them. The CDR3 nucleotides are TGTGCCAGCAGCTTGGGGAGGAGCACAGATACGCAGTATTTT. It specifies CASSLGRSTDTQYF.

The chain has TRBV10-3 and TRBJ2-5, with D possibly called TRBD1 or TRBD2 (5 bases each). The CDR3 has 13 amino acids. CDR1 is ENHRY, CDR2 SYGVKD, per germline. The V gene lost 2 bases and the J gene lost 14 bases, with 18 bases spanning the gap. The CDR3 sequence: CAISEDRWGPQYF. The DNA for the CDR3 is TGTGCCATCAGTGAGGATCGCTGGGGACCGCAATACTTC.

The sample holds a few counts of this clone. The gene calls are TRBV7-9 and TRBJ1-5; no clear D. V shed 1 base and J shed 2 bases, with 6 bases lying between them. This CDR3 region has 14 residues. Germline lookup yields CDR1 SEHNR and CDR2 FQNEAQ (reference sequence). CDR3: CASSLDGRNQPQHF. CDR3 DNA: TGTGCCAGCAGCTTAGACGGACGCAATCAGCCCCAGCATTTT.